This T cell receptor (beta chain) emerged from a study of blood T cell repertoires in COVID-19. Clones were sequenced by immunoSEQ multiplex PCR, and TCRdb holds only the in-frame ones, with some missing. The sample records under 35,000 clones, 60% to 80% being singletons. V shed 0 bases and J shed 7 bases, with 11 bases lying between them. Germline V gene lookup returns CDR1 SGHTS and CDR2 YDEGEE. The CDR3 length is 14 residues. The J gene is TRBJ1-5, the V gene TRBV5-8; D gene uncertain. The receptor comes from an elderly man with acute or convalescent COVID-19. The specimen sequenced was peripheral blood. The CDR3 protein is CASSLGRPGQPQHF. DNA for the CDR3: TGTGCCAGCAGCTTGGGGCGACCAGGCCAGCCCCAGCATTTT. Variable domain in full (rest from reference TRBV5-8 and TRBJ1-5): EAGVTQSPTHLIKTRGQQATLRCSPISGHTSVYWYQQALGLGLQFLLWYDEGEERNRGNFPPRFSGRQFPNYSSELNVNALELEDSALYLCASSLGRPGQPQHFGDGTRLSIL.